These 25 T cell receptor beta chains were all obtained from the same sample, sequenced in a study of memory CD8 T cells in hepatitis C reinfection. Time point reported: late/post reinfection, 12 to 24 weeks after detection. TCR sequencing was done directly ex vivo on sorted cells, without expansion in vitro. Libraries were prepared by immunoSEQ multiplex PCR; TCRdb keeps only in-frame clonotypes and omits some of them. The repertoire includes 45,000 to 50,000 clones, roughly 89% of them detected once, and more than 0.65% sits in the top ten. Sequenced input: naive CD8+ T cells sorted from blood. These receptor sequences come from a man younger than 30 with hepatitis C virus infection.

The chain has TRBV11-3 and TRBJ2-1, with TRBD2 matching over 7 bases. Germline V gives CDR1 SGHNT, CDR2 YENEEA. After removal of 3 bases from V and 7 bases from J, the junction contained 0 bases not matched to a gene. The CDR3 contains 12 residues. This CDR3 reads CASSFGGNEQFF. The CDR3 DNA follows: TGTGCCAGCAGCTTCGGGGGGAATGAGCAGTTCTTC.

This chain uses TRBV7-9 with TRBJ2-5; 7 nucleotides align to TRBD2. The CDR3 runs 17 residues. CDR1 and CDR2 (germline): SEHNR, FQNEAQ (reference sequence). After removal of 5 bases from V and 7 bases from J, the junction contained 19 bases not matched to a gene. The chain's CDR3 is CASSLKGRRSREGTQYF. The CDR3 DNA sequence: TGTGCCAGCAGCCTCAAAGGACGGAGGAGTAGGGAGGGGACCCAGTACTTC.

V usage is TRBV19 and J usage is TRBJ1-5; no definite D call. Germline-derived CDR1 and CDR2 are LNHDA and SQIVND (reference sequence). The V end was cut by 6 bases, the J end by 2 bases, with 17 bases between. This CDR3 is built from 16 residues. This chain's CDR3 is CASRSPGPGGNQPQHF. The CDR3 nucleotides read TGTGCCAGTAGAAGTCCGGGCCCCGGGGGCAATCAGCCCCAGCATTTT. Together with reference TRBV19 and TRBJ1-5, the CDR3 gives the full variable domain: DGGITQSPKYLFRKEGQNVTLSCEQNLNHDAMYWYRQDPGQGLRLIYYSQIVNDFQKGDIAEGYSVSREKKESFPLTVTSAQKNPTAFYLCASRSPGPGGNQPQHFGDGTRLSIL.

The chain carries TRBV5-4 and TRBJ2-3; 10 nucleotides agree with TRBD1. The CDR3 is made up of 20 amino acids. V lost 3 bases, J lost 1 base, and 17 bases stayed unmatched. Germline lookup yields CDR1 SGHNT and CDR2 YYREEE (reference sequence). The DNA for the CDR3 is TGTGCCAGCAGCTCAACGGGACAGGGGAGGTCCATCCTACGCACAGATACGCAGTATTTT. Translated, it gives CASSSTGQGRSILRTDTQYF.

V is TRBV6-1 and J is TRBJ2-3; 9 nucleotides align to TRBD2. The CDR3 sequence is 15 residues long. V was pared by 7 bases and J by 7 bases, with 12 bases of the junction left unmatched. Germline V gene data show CDR1 as MNHNS and CDR2 as SASEGT. The CDR3 DNA follows: TGTGCCAGCAAGGTCGGGCGGGGGGGCATAAATACGCAGTATTTT. This translates into CASKVGRGGINTQYF.

The J gene is TRBJ2-1, the V gene TRBV7-2; D may be TRBD2 (6 bases). The germline V gene encodes CDR1 SGHTA and CDR2 FQGNSA. V was shortened by 6 bases and J by 0 bases, with 12 bases between the two germline ends. CDR3 length: 15 amino acids. The CDR3 nucleotides are TGTGCCAGCAGACCGGGACTTTACTCCTACAATGAGCAGTTCTTC. As protein: CASRPGLYSYNEQFF.

This chain connects TRBV2 to TRBJ2-5, with 7 bases lining up with TRBD2. The end of the DNA aligns better with TRBJ2-7, so the J call may be wrong. Germline assignment: CDR1 SNHLY and CDR2 FYNNEI. The CDR3 totals 13 residues. CDR3 sequence reads: CASSGGSSYEQYF. The CDR3 nucleotides are TGTGCCAGCAGTGGCGGGAGCTCCTACGAGCAGTACTTC.

The chain couples TRBV19 to TRBJ2-4; 8 bases agree with TRBD1. Unmatched junction bases numbered 11, after V lost 4 bases and J lost 12 bases. Per the germline V gene, CDR1 is LNHDA and CDR2 is SQIVND (reference sequence). CDR3 length equals 14 residues. The CDR3 is CASSTPWDRRNQYF. For the CDR3, the DNA is TGTGCCAGTAGTACTCCTTGGGACAGGCGGAATCAGTACTTC.

In regard to this clone: The junction shows a germline mismatch at one end, possibly a read error. This rearrangement joins TRBV7-9 to TRBJ1-1; possibly TRBD1 for D (6 bases). Germline assignment: CDR1 SEHNR and CDR2 FQNEAQ (reference sequence). This CDR3 has 11 residues. For the CDR3, the DNA is TGTGCCAGCAGAGGGGACACTGAGGCTTTCTTT. Residues: CASRGDTEAFF.

The V gene is TRBV5-1, the J gene TRBJ2-1; 8 bases fit TRBD2. V was pared by 3 bases and J by 1 base, with 3 bases of the junction left unmatched. CDR1 is SGHRS, CDR2 YFSETQ, per germline. The CDR3 runs 15 residues. For the CDR3, the DNA is TGCGCCAGCAGCTCCGGGACTAGTTCCTACAATGAGCAGTTCTTC. This sequence encodes CASSSGTSSYNEQFF.

This chain uses TRBV11-1 with TRBJ2-3; the match to TRBD2 covers 11 bases. From germline, CDR1 is SGHAT and CDR2 FQDESV (reference sequence). J lost 5 bases, V lost 8 bases, and 3 bases had no gene match. This CDR3 spans 13 amino acids. CDR3 in DNA: TGTGCCAGCTCCGGACTAGCGGGAGATACGCAGTATTTT. Its translation: CASSGLAGDTQYF.

The CDR3 loop is CASSTRREGNQPQHF. Written as DNA, the CDR3 is TGTGCCAGCAGTACCCGGAGGGAGGGCAATCAGCCCCAGCATTTT. J is TRBJ1-5 and V is TRBV28; D is unresolved. Trimming stripped 5 bases from V and 2 bases from J, with 13 bases between. CDR1 MDHEN and CDR2 SYDVKM come from the germline V gene. The CDR3 runs to 15 residues. Full variable domain (remainder filled in from reference TRBV28 and TRBJ1-5): DVKVTQSSRYLVKRTGEKVFLECVQDMDHENMFWYRQDPGLGLRLIYFSYDVKMKEKGDIPEGYSVSREKKERFSLILESASTNQTSMYLCASSTRREGNQPQHFGDGTRLSIL.

This clone was seen a single time. This chain uses TRBV29-1 with TRBJ2-7; 9 bases align to TRBD2. Losses at the gene ends were 3 bases for V and 7 bases for J; bases not matched to a gene: 10. The CDR3 sequence is 14 residues long. CDR1 and CDR2 (germline): SQVTM, ANQGSEA. The CDR3 sequence is CSVEGIAGEGEQYF. CDR3 nucleotide sequence: TGCAGCGTTGAGGGAATAGCGGGAGAGGGAGAGCAGTACTTC.

The V and J genes are TRBV27 and TRBJ2-1; 8 bases align to TRBD1. The junction had 7 bases not matched to a gene; V was cut back by 7 bases and J by 5 bases. The CDR3 is 14 residues long. In germline, CDR1 is MNHEY, CDR2 SMNVEV (reference sequence). The CDR3 here is CASKETGDHNEQFF. CDR3 nucleotide sequence: TGTGCCAGCAAGGAGACAGGGGACCACAATGAGCAGTTCTTC.

This chain uses TRBV27 with TRBJ2-3, with a possible D match to TRBD1 (5 bases). The V end was cut by 2 bases, the J end by 6 bases, with 9 bases between. Germline assignment: CDR1 MNHEY and CDR2 SMNVEV (reference sequence). The CDR3 totals 13 residues. The CDR3 is CASSLKGIDTQYF. CDR3 DNA sequence: TGTGCCAGCAGTTTAAAGGGGATTGATACGCAGTATTTT.

The chain combines TRBV2 with TRBJ2-3, with unresolved D. Germline CDR1 reads SNHLY; CDR2 reads FYNNEI. Trimming removed 3 bases at V and 3 bases at J, with 16 bases between. The CDR3 consists of 16 residues. The CDR3 here is CASSDAVESLTDTQYF. For the CDR3, the DNA is TGTGCCAGCAGTGATGCCGTGGAGAGTTTAACAGATACGCAGTATTTT.

This clone was found once. V and J are TRBV7-8 and TRBJ1-5, with D maybe TRBD1 (6 bases). Germline values: CDR1 SGHVS, CDR2 FQNEAQ. With 5 bases removed from V and 0 bases from J, the gap between germline ends came to 14 bases. The CDR3 is made up of 16 amino acids. The CDR3 sequence is CASSPGVGHSNQPQHF. The CDR3 bases are TGTGCCAGCAGCCCAGGGGTCGGGCATAGCAATCAGCCCCAGCATTTT.

V usage is TRBV5-4 and J usage is TRBJ2-2; D remains ambiguous. In germline, CDR1 is SGHNT, CDR2 YYREEE (reference sequence). V lost 7 bases, J lost 4 bases, and 14 bases lay in between. This CDR3 spans 14 amino acids. The CDR3 reads CASYTSGATGELFF. The CDR3 coding sequence is TGTGCCAGCTATACTTCAGGCGCCACCGGGGAGCTGTTTTTT.

V and J are TRBV27 and TRBJ2-7, with D possibly matching TRBD2 (5 bases). CDR1 and CDR2 from the germline V gene are MNHEY and SMNVEV (reference sequence). The V gene lost 0 bases and the J gene lost 0 bases, with 9 bases spanning the gap. The CDR3 sequence is 15 residues long. Here the CDR3 reads CASSLSERFSYEQYF. The CDR3 coding sequence is TGTGCCAGCAGTTTATCGGAGCGGTTCTCCTACGAGCAGTACTTC.

This clone was detected only a few times. J is TRBJ1-1 and V is TRBV28; possible D gene TRBD1, 5 bases. The germline V gene encodes CDR1 MDHEN and CDR2 SYDVKM. This CDR3 region has 14 residues. V was clipped by 2 bases and J by 1 base, with 8 bases between them. For the CDR3, the DNA is TGTGCCAGCAGTTTACCAGGGCGGAACACTGAAGCTTTCTTT. Translating it yields CASSLPGRNTEAFF.

The chain has TRBV19 and TRBJ2-5; 14 nucleotides align to TRBD2. CDR3 length: 17 residues. The ends lost 10 bases at V and 1 base at J; junction bases unmatched: 11. Germline CDR1 and CDR2: LNHDA and SQIVND (reference sequence). CDR3 in amino acids: CATSGLAGGASQETQYF. In DNA, the CDR3 is TGTGCCACCAGCGGACTAGCGGGGGGCGCGTCCCAAGAGACCCAGTACTTC. Drawing the rest from reference TRBV19 and TRBJ2-5, the complete variable domain is DGGITQSPKYLFRKEGQNVTLSCEQNLNHDAMYWYRQDPGQGLRLIYYSQIVNDFQKGDIAEGYSVSREKKESFPLTVTSAQKNPTAFYLCATSGLAGGASQETQYFGPGTRLLVL.

The chain links TRBV6-6 to TRBJ1-2; 10 bases are shared with TRBD1. Looked up from germline, CDR1 is MNHNY and CDR2 is SVGAGI (reference sequence). The CDR3 is made up of 13 amino acids. With V trimmed by 0 bases and J by 8 bases, 0 bases remained unmatched. The CDR3 nucleotides read TGTGCCAGCAGTTACTCGGGACAGGGGGGCTACACCTTC. Amino acids: CASSYSGQGGYTF.

CDR3 sequence reads: CASSLVGVNEKLFF. The CDR3 nucleotides read TGTGCCAGCAGCTTAGTAGGGGTTAATGAAAAACTGTTTTTT. The chain employs TRBV7-9 and TRBJ1-4, with D perhaps matching TRBD1 (5 bases). This CDR3 region has 14 residues. V was shortened by 1 base and J by 4 bases, with 7 bases between the two germline ends. Germline V gives CDR1 SEHNR, CDR2 FQNEAQ (reference sequence).

The rearrangement links TRBV5-1 to TRBJ2-1, with TRBD2 as a possible D gene (6 bases). This CDR3 is 13 amino acids long. Germline CDR1 reads SGHRS; CDR2 reads YFSETQ. Trimming stripped 3 bases from V and 8 bases from J, with 12 bases between. CDR3 in DNA: TGCGCCAGCAGCTGGGGACTCGGCTATGAGCAGTTCTTC. Its protein is CASSWGLGYEQFF.

As regards this clone: One end of the junction fails to match germline, which may point to a read error. The gene calls are TRBV2 and TRBJ1-4, with D tentatively TRBD1 (6 bases). The CDR3 length is 15 residues. CDR1 SNHLY and CDR2 FYNNEI come from the germline V gene. The CDR3: CASSEAEGGDEKLFF. The CDR3 region has the DNA TGTGCCAGCAGCGAAGCGGAAGGGGGGGATGAAAAACTGTTTTTT.